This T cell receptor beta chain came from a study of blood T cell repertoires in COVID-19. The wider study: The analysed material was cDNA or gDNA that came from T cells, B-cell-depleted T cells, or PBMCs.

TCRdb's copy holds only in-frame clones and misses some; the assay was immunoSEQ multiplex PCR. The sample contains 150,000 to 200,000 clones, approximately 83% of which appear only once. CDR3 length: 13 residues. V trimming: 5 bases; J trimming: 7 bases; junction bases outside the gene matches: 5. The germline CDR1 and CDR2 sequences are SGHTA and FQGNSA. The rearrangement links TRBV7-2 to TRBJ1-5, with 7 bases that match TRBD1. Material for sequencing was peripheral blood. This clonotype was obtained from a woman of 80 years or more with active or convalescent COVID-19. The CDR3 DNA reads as TGTGCCAGCAGCCCCGACAGGGTCCAGCCCCAGCATTTT. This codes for CASSPDRVQPQHF. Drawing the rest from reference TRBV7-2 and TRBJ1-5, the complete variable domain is GAGVSQSPSNKVTEKGKDVELRCDPISGHTALYWYRQSLGQGLEFLIYFQGNSAPDKSGLPSDRFSAERTGGSVSTLTIQRTQQEDSAVYLCASSPDRVQPQHFGDGTRLSIL.